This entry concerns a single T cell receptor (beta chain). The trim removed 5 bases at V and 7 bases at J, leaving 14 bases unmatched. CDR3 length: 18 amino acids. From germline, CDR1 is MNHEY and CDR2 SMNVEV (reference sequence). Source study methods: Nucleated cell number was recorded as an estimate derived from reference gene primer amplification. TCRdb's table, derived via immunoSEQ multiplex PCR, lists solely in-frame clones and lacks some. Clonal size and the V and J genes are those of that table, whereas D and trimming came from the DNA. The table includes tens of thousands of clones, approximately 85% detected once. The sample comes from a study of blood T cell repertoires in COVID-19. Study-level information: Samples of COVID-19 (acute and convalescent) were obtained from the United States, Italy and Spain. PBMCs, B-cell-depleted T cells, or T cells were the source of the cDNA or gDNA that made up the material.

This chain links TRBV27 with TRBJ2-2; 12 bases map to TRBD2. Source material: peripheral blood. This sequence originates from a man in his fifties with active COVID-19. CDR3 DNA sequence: TGTGCCAGCAGTCCCCCGACTAGCGGGAGCGCCGCCCACGGGGAGCTGTTTTTT. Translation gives CASSPPTSGSAAHGELFF.